The source of this TCR beta chain is a study of read filtering for tumor transcriptome and immune sequencing. Background on the study: By R-ISS, stages I, II and III held about 8, 15 and 7 patients. The study, taken as a whole, reports: Sorted CD138-negative bone marrow cells were not purified T cells. IR-seq and RNA-seq agreed better without single-read clonotypes.

This clonotype was counted at least ten times. The antigen remains unidentified. This library used approximately 390 ng RNA and molecular barcoded adaptors spanning alpha/delta and beta/gamma chains. One entry per CDR3 protein, called by TCRdb with MiXCR from the reads. The sample yields more than 35,000 distinct CDR3 sequences, 10% to 15% seen once. V was pared by 0 bases and J by 3 bases, with 15 bases between. The CDR3 consists of 16 residues. Germline lookup yields CDR1 SGHRS and CDR2 YFSETQ. The sequenced material came from a population of CD138-negative cells sorted from bone marrow. The sequence was obtained from a donor aged 40 or older with multiple myeloma. The genes are TRBV5-1 and TRBJ2-5; D perhaps matches TRBD2 (6 bases). CDR3 sequence reads: CASSLGMRGVKETQYF. For the CDR3, the DNA is TGCGCCAGCAGCTTGGGGATGCGGGGCGTTAAAGAGACCCAGTACTTC. Combining the CDR3 with reference TRBV5-1 and TRBJ2-5 gives the whole variable domain KAGVTQTPRYLIKTRGQQVTLSCSPISGHRSVSWYQQTPGQGLQFLFEYFSETQRNKGNFPGRFSGRQFSNSRSEMNVSTLELGDSALYLCASSLGMRGVKETQYFGPGTRLLVL.